The present T cell receptor (beta chain) was sequenced within a study of blood T cells in healthy people across ages (dated by TCRdb to between 2014 and 2016). In the study overall: Template switching captured roughly one uniquely barcoded TCR beta cDNA molecule per two T cells in model experiments. Using deep sequencing normalized with unique cDNA molecular identifiers, the study measured how TCR beta repertoire diversity changes with age. The donors were divided into four age groups: young (average approximately 15 years), middle-aged (around 41), aged (about 60) and long-lived (around 87). To avoid experimental bias, donors of different ages were randomly spread across the sequencing lanes. The study analyzed two additional independent replicas of 1 million unique cDNA reads from the same blood draw for two donors, one aged 18 to 30 and one aged 80 or older. Here is what the overall study found, with its caveats: The percentage of naive T cells measured by flow cytometry correlated strongly with observed TCR beta diversity. Compared with the aged group, the long-lived group had more naive CD4+ T cells, fewer expanded clones and increased TCR diversity, a pattern suggesting age selection. Estimates of total diversity based on one million sequenced T cells were regarded as lower bounds and as underestimates. Observed TCR beta diversity per million T cells fell roughly linearly with age, and a significant reduction was already apparent by age roughly 40. The CMV infection status of donors was not known, potentially confounding age-related changes in expanded clonotypes. Because profiling used bulk unsorted PBMCs, naive and antigen-experienced compartments could not be compared conclusively.

Concerning this clonotype itself: There is no known antigen for this receptor. No much larger clonotype is one base removed from it; base qualities were not supplied.

Systemically healthy Caucasian individuals from Russia, around 38 in total and aged about 6 to 90 years, were included as donors. Each donor gave approximately 9.3 milliliters of peripheral blood, collected into EDTA-treated Vacutainer tubes. Ficoll-Paque density-gradient centrifugation was used to isolate PBMCs, with at least 7 million per sample. Trizol reagent was used to extract total RNA from the PBMCs, yielding at least 5 micrograms per sample. The percentages of naive CD45RAhigh/CD27high T cells were determined by flow cytometry on a PBMC aliquot from every donor. The library came from 5' RACE. A second PCR of about 7 to 12 cycles was performed with a sample-barcoded 5' primer and a J-beta primer mix. A template-switch 5' adaptor carrying 12 random nucleotides introduced a unique molecular identifier onto each TCR beta cDNA molecule. Each sample yielded at least 2.5 million CDR3-containing paired-end reads. All of the RNA was converted into first-strand cDNA using the Mint cDNA synthesis kit, with a TRBC-specific oligonucleotide serving as the primer. Following uracil-DNA glycosylase treatment, all cDNA underwent a first 18-cycle PCR with the universal primers M1SS and BC2_uni_R. From the authors' description of their analysis: For normalization, 1 million high-quality reads were randomly selected from each sample, with every read carrying a distinct molecular identifier. Reads sharing molecular identifiers were discarded rather than binned into consensus sequences. CDR3 identification, clonotype clustering and error correction used MiTCR with a Q25 quality threshold and the strictest error-elimination algorithm. Lower-bound total TCR beta diversity was estimated with a nonparametric unseen species model using Euler transformation. The public reads were run again by TCRdb, first through fastp at Q25 and then through MiXCR, and only productive beta chains were kept. Rows are combined by CDR3 protein, so each entry shows the most common genes and DNA. TCRdb's processing, not the authors' own work, is the source of the V and J calls. This sample has 1,800,000 or so distinct CDR3 sequences in its table, and roughly 43% of those were observed once. About 21% of the sample is held by the ten biggest clonotypes.

According to the germline V gene, CDR1 reads SGHVS and CDR2 reads FNYEAQ. The CDR3 has 16 amino acids, counting the end cysteine and phenylalanine. The DNA shown is the 48-base CDR3, in frame from base 1. V ends up 1 base short and J 9 bases short, with an unmatched junction base count of 11. The sequence joins TRBV7-6 to TRBJ2-1; 8 central nucleotides agree with TRBD2. This TCR was sampled from a human donor in good health. Input material: blood. The nucleotide sequence is given as TGTGCCAGCAGCTTAGGAGCGGGGGTTAGCATTTTTGAGCAGTTCTTC. Its product reads: CASSLGAGVSIFEQFF.